The 30 T cell receptor beta chains below all came from one sample that was sequenced in a study of T cells after yellow fever vaccination. TCRdb called the 5' RACE reads again in MiXCR, with one record for every CDR3 protein. Of some 250,000 distinct CDR3 sequences detected, around 3.5% appear once; the ten largest clones hold under 20%. Sequenced here: PBMCs, sampled 15 days after the yellow fever booster vaccination. The receptor source for this set is a young man who received the YFV17D yellow fever vaccine.

This clonotype was detected many times. CDR3 sequence (DNA): TGTGCCACCAGTGACCCCGGACAGGGGGCTATCTACAATGAGCAGTTCTTC. Protein product: CATSDPGQGAIYNEQFF. This chain joins TRBV24-1 and TRBJ2-1; 11 bases are shared with TRBD1. Germline CDR1 is KGHDR and CDR2 is SFDVKD. The ends lost 4 bases at V and 3 bases at J; junction bases unmatched: 7. The CDR3 extends over 17 amino acids.

This clonotype was recorded many times. The chain couples TRBV4-2 to TRBJ1-6; TRBD1 matches 8 bases. Trimming removed 8 bases from V and 7 bases from J; junction bases left unmatched: 7. Germline V gives CDR1 LGHNA, CDR2 YNFKEQ. The CDR3 is 14 residues long. CDR3 protein: CASDRGQGNSPLHF. The CDR3 DNA reads as TGTGCCAGCGACAGGGGCCAGGGAAATTCACCCCTCCACTTT.

V usage is TRBV2 and J usage is TRBJ2-7; weak D call: TRBD2 (5 bases). CDR1 and CDR2 (germline): SNHLY, FYNNEI. The V and J ends lost 6 bases and 5 bases respectively, with 11 bases between them. This CDR3 spans 12 amino acids. The CDR3 DNA reads TGTGCCAGCAGAGAGTCCGGGGACGAGCAGTACTTC. It translates to CASRESGDEQYF.

The sample holds a few counts of this clonotype. This rearrangement joins TRBV6-2 or TRBV6-3 to TRBJ2-4; 11 bases agree with TRBD2. CDR3 length equals 16 residues. Looked up from germline, CDR1 is MNHEY and CDR2 is SVGEGT. Trimming took 2 bases from V and 12 from J; bases not matched to a gene: 12. The CDR3 loop is CASSYLGLAGGHHQYF. As DNA, the CDR3 is TGTGCCAGCAGTTACCTGGGGCTAGCGGGGGGACATCATCAGTACTTC.

At least ten counts were recorded for this clonotype. The V call is TRBV20-1, the J call TRBJ2-7; D is unclear. V was pared by 3 bases and J by 0 bases, with 9 bases between. Germline-derived CDR1 and CDR2 are DFQATT and SNEGSKA (reference sequence). This CDR3 is 13 amino acids long. The DNA for the CDR3 is TGCAGTGCTAGGCCCCAAATCTCCTACGAGCAGTACTTC. Protein sequence: CSARPQISYEQYF.

This clonotype appeared many times. The J gene is TRBJ2-1, the V gene TRBV12-3 or TRBV12-4; 7 bases match TRBD2. J lost 4 bases, V lost 4 bases, and 19 bases had no gene match. This CDR3 is 19 amino acids long. CDR3 nucleotide sequence: TGTGCCAGCAGTTCCCCAGGTCGCGGGGGACGACTAGCATACAATGAGCAGTTCTTC. Residues: CASSSPGRGGRLAYNEQFF.

There are many counts of this clonotype. This rearrangement joins TRBV7-2 to TRBJ1-2; D call uncertain. The CDR3 has 14 amino acids. Trimming shortened V by 4 bases and J by 3 bases, and 12 bases separated the two germline ends. Germline V gene data show CDR1 as SGHTA and CDR2 as FQGNSA. In DNA form, the CDR3 reads TGTGCCAGCAGCTCCATAGTACCGTACTATGGCTACACCTTC. Translated, it gives CASSSIVPYYGYTF.

This clonotype came up many times. The chain joins TRBV5-1 to TRBJ2-5; D is possibly TRBD1 (6 bases). V gave up 4 bases and J gave up 1 base, with 11 bases separating them. In germline, CDR1 is SGHRS, CDR2 YFSETQ. This CDR3 region has 14 residues. CDR3 amino acids: CASSPGQSQETQYF. In DNA form, the CDR3 reads TGCGCCAGCAGCCCGGGACAATCCCAAGAGACCCAGTACTTC.

Ten or more counts support this clonotype. V is TRBV2 and J is TRBJ2-7; TRBD2 matches 9 bases. CDR3 length: 15 residues. V lost 6 bases, J lost 2 bases, and 8 bases stayed unmatched. Germline CDR1 and CDR2: SNHLY and FYNNEI. The CDR3 DNA reads as TGTGCCAGCAGCCCGAGTAGCGGGGGAGCCTACGAGCAGTACGTC. The encoded protein is CASSPSSGGAYEQYV.

This clonotype appeared many times. This sequence joins TRBV23-1 and TRBJ1-1, with a tentative D call TRBD1 (5 bases). TRBV23-1 is annotated as an ORF whose role is uncertain. Trimming removed 4 bases from V and 4 bases from J, with 13 bases in between. The CDR3 is 14 amino acids. CDR3 amino acids: CASSRPTAPTEAFF. The DNA of the CDR3 is TGCGCCAGCAGTCGACCGACAGCTCCCACTGAAGCTTTCTTT.

The table lists this clonotype with many counts. This rearrangement joins TRBV3-1 to TRBJ2-5, with D possibly TRBD2 on 6 matching bases. The ends were cut back, 0 bases at V and 0 bases at J, with 11 bases in the middle. The germline V gene has CDR1 LGHDT and CDR2 YNNKEL (reference sequence). CDR3 length: 16 residues. The CDR3 DNA reads TGTGCCAGCAGCCAAGAGTTTACTAGCTACCAAGAGACCCAGTACTTC. Residues: CASSQEFTSYQETQYF.

This clonotype was counted only a few times. The V call is TRBV7-9, the J call TRBJ1-1, with D unresolved. This CDR3 region has 14 residues. Trimming took off 4 bases at V and 7 bases at J, with 16 bases between the two ends. Germline-derived CDR1 and CDR2 are SEHNR and FQNEAQ (reference sequence). CDR3 residues: CASSSIRSLGEAFF. CDR3 nucleotides: TGTGCCAGCAGCTCGATTAGGTCCCTAGGTGAAGCTTTCTTT.

This clonotype was counted at least ten times. The chain has TRBV20-1 and TRBJ2-3, with TRBD2 matching 11 bases. The V and J ends lost 0 bases and 2 bases, in that order; junction bases with no gene match: 10. The CDR3 loop spans 18 amino acids. Germline V gives CDR1 DFQATT, CDR2 SNEGSKA (reference sequence). The CDR3 is CSARDSGPSGGITDTQYF. The CDR3 region has the DNA TGCAGTGCTAGAGATTCGGGGCCTAGCGGGGGGATCACAGATACGCAGTATTTT.

This clonotype was detected many times. The CDR3 spells CASSYTTSGEQYV. The CDR3 DNA is TGTGCCAGCAGCTACACCACCTCGGGGGAGCAGTACGTC. The gene calls are TRBV7-2 and TRBJ2-7, with D possibly matching TRBD2 (5 bases). The CDR3 totals 13 residues. V was clipped by 4 bases and J by 7 bases, with 14 bases between them. Germline CDR1 is SGHTA and CDR2 is FQGNSA.

The chain joins TRBV12-3 or TRBV12-4 to TRBJ2-2; D unresolved. V lost 6 bases and J lost 8, with 10 bases in between. The CDR3 loop spans 12 amino acids. The CDR3, as DNA: TGTGCCAGCAGCCTTCCCGTAGGGGAGCTGTTTTTT. Translated, it gives CASSLPVGELFF.

This clonotype was counted ten times or more. V is TRBV12-3 or TRBV12-4 and J is TRBJ2-7; unclear D gene. Trimming took 3 bases from V and 2 from J, leaving 5 bases between them. This CDR3 comprises 12 residues. The CDR3 sequence: CASSFGPYEQYV. CDR3 DNA: TGTGCCAGCAGTTTTGGCCCCTACGAGCAGTACGTC.

This clonotype was detected many times. The chain is built from TRBV6-5 and TRBJ1-5; D gene ambiguous. The CDR3 contains 14 residues. Trimming took off 5 bases at V and 1 base at J, with 9 bases between the two ends. Per the germline V gene, CDR1 is MNHEY and CDR2 is SVGAGI. The CDR3 DNA reads as TGTGCCAGCAGTCCCAGTGGGAGCAATCAGCCCCAGCATTTT. This gives the protein CASSPSGSNQPQHF.

This clonotype was seen many times. This chain links TRBV20-1 with TRBJ1-2; no reliable D call. Germline V gene data show CDR1 as DFQATT and CDR2 as SNEGSKA (reference sequence). The CDR3 is 13 amino acids. CDR3 nucleotide sequence: TGCAGCGCCCAGTGGGGTACTAACTATGGCTACACCTTC. Its protein is CSAQWGTNYGYTF.

This clonotype was recorded many times. The CDR3 here is CASSLSSNYGYTF. CDR3 in DNA: TGTGCCAGCAGCCTCTCCAGTAACTATGGCTACACCTTC. The V call is TRBV27, the J call TRBJ1-2, with unresolved D. V was cut by 6 bases and J by 1 base, with 9 bases left in between. The CDR3 is made up of 13 amino acids. Germline CDR1 and CDR2: MNHEY and SMNVEV (reference sequence).

This clonotype was counted many times. The CDR3 protein is CATATGGNEKLFF. As DNA, the CDR3 is TGTGCCACCGCTACAGGGGGTAATGAAAAACTGTTTTTT. J is TRBJ1-4 and V is TRBV10-3, with 8 positions matching TRBD1. Trimming at V came to 10 bases and at J to 4 bases, leaving 5 bases not matched to a gene. CDR3 size: 13 residues. CDR1 ENHRY and CDR2 SYGVKD come from the germline V gene.

This clonotype was detected ten times or more. This chain connects TRBV20-1 to TRBJ1-2; tentative D call: TRBD1 (5 bases). Germline V CDR1 and CDR2: DFQATT, SNEGSKA (reference sequence). Between the trimmed V and J ends, which lost 3 bases and 1 base, there was a span of 9 bases. This CDR3 comprises 13 residues. The DNA for the CDR3 is TGCAGTGCTAGCCTGGGGGGTAACTATGGCTACACCTTC. Encoded protein: CSASLGGNYGYTF.

This clonotype was detected ten times or more. The CDR3 DNA reads TGTGCCAGCAGTGCGACTAGCGAACAAGAGACCCAGTACTTC. Translated: CASSATSEQETQYF. The chain has TRBV6-1 and TRBJ2-5; 8 bases are a match to TRBD2. The CDR3 is made up of 14 amino acids. Germline CDR1 MNHNS, CDR2 SASEGT. Germline trimming cut 4 bases from V and 2 bases from J; bases unmatched to any gene: 3.

At least ten counts were recorded for this clonotype. The J gene is TRBJ1-1, the V gene TRBV12-3 or TRBV12-4, with D maybe TRBD1 (6 bases). The ends were cut back, 5 bases at V and 0 bases at J, with 22 bases in the middle. The CDR3 has 18 amino acids. The CDR3 spells CASSGPPDRPHLNTEAFF. The CDR3 nucleotides are TGTGCCAGCAGTGGACCCCCTGACAGGCCCCACCTGAACACTGAAGCTTTCTTT.

This clonotype was counted at least ten times. The chain uses TRBV5-5 and TRBJ1-2; TRBD1 matches at 9 bases. Losses at the gene ends were 4 bases for V and 8 bases for J; bases not matched to a gene: 6. Germline values: CDR1 SGHKS, CDR2 YYEKEE (reference sequence). The CDR3 totals 13 residues. The CDR3, as DNA: TGTGCCAGCAGCACAACAGGGGGCGGAGGCTACACCTTC. It translates to CASSTTGGGGYTF.

This clonotype was seen ten or more times. The chain employs TRBV7-3 and TRBJ2-1, with 7 bases that match TRBD2. This CDR3 spans 15 amino acids. From germline, CDR1 is SGHTA and CDR2 FQGTGA. V shed 2 bases, J shed 9 bases, and the junction held 10 bases outside the gene matches. The CDR3 reads CASSLLPSGRGEQFF. CDR3 DNA sequence: TGTGCCAGCAGCTTACTACCTAGCGGTCGGGGTGAGCAGTTCTTC.

This clonotype has at least ten counts. This rearrangement joins TRBV5-1 to TRBJ2-7; no firm D call. CDR1 and CDR2 from the germline V gene are SGHRS and YFSETQ. CDR3 length equals 14 residues. V dropped 0 bases and J dropped 2 bases, with 9 bases sitting between them. CDR3 region: CASSLDPDPYEQYF. Here the CDR3 DNA reads TGCGCCAGCAGCTTGGACCCCGACCCCTACGAGCAGTACTTC.

This clonotype was recorded a few times. J is TRBJ2-7 and V is TRBV20-1; no clear D. CDR1 DFQATT and CDR2 SNEGSKA come from the germline V gene (reference sequence). This CDR3 comprises 11 residues. The V and J ends lost 3 bases and 3 bases respectively, with 6 bases between them. CDR3 sequence reads: CSASTDYEQYF. In nucleotides, the CDR3 is TGCAGTGCTAGCACAGACTACGAGCAGTACTTC.

In this sample, this clonotype turned up many times. This sequence joins TRBV7-3 and TRBJ2-2; unclear D gene. Germline lookup yields CDR1 SGHTA and CDR2 FQGTGA. The CDR3 consists of 15 residues. Between the trimmed V and J ends, which lost 3 bases and 1 base, there was a span of 9 bases. This chain's CDR3 is CASSLSPVNTGELFF. DNA of the CDR3: TGTGCCAGCAGCTTGTCGCCTGTGAACACCGGGGAGCTGTTTTTT. The whole variable domain, remainder taken from reference TRBV7-3 and TRBJ2-2, is GAGVSQTPSNKVTEKGKYVELRCDPISGHTALYWYRQSLGQGPEFLIYFQGTGAADDSGLPNDRFFAVRPEGSVSTLKIQRTERGDSAVYLCASSLSPVNTGELFFGEGSRLTVL.

As to this clonotype: This may come from a read error, since a much larger clone is one base off. The chain employs TRBV7-2 and TRBJ2-3; D unclear. Between the trimmed V and J ends, which lost 9 bases and 5 bases, there was a span of 21 bases. Germline V gives CDR1 SGHTA, CDR2 FQGNSA. The CDR3 covers 15 residues. CDR3 bases: TGTGCCAGGTCCTCACCGTACAAGGAGCGAGATACGCAGTATTTT. Protein sequence: CARSSPYKERDTQYF.

This clonotype was seen many times. The chain couples TRBV6-1 to TRBJ2-3, with 11 bases identical to TRBD2. Germline CDR1 is MNHNS and CDR2 is SASEGT. The CDR3 is made up of 15 amino acids. V trimming: 6 bases; J trimming: 4 bases; junction bases outside the gene matches: 6. This CDR3 reads CASRTLAGGPDTQYF. The CDR3 DNA sequence: TGTGCCAGCAGGACCCTAGCGGGGGGTCCAGATACGCAGTATTTT.